A selection of T cell receptor beta chains follows, all from one sample in a study of PD-1 blockade in classical Hodgkin lymphoma. Some clones are missing from TCRdb's copy, which holds only in-frame ones; the method was immunoSEQ multiplex PCR. This sample carries about 36,000 clones, approximately 69% of them seen once, and the ten largest clones take 13% to 15%. Sequenced material: peripheral blood mononuclear cells (PBMCs), taken before the second cycle of nivolumab. All receptors derive from a human donor with classical Hodgkin lymphoma. The CDR3 runs from the conserved cysteine through the conserved F or W. D genes are given only for firm matches. Only some rows state a clone size, as once, few, many or a class for expanded clones.

clone_size	v_call	d_call	j_call	cdr3_nt	cdr3_aa
NA	TRBV4-2	NA	TRBJ2-7	TGTGCCAGCAGCCCAACTAGCTCCCAGTACGAGCAGTACTTC	CASSPTSSQYEQYF
NA	TRBV28	NA	TRBJ2-5	TGTGCCAGCAGTCTAAGAGGAGAGACCCAGTACTTC	CASSLRGETQYF
few	TRBV4-3	NA	TRBJ2-7	TGCGCCAGCAGCCAAGATAGGCTGGGGCGCTACGAGCAGTACTTC	CASSQDRLGRYEQYF
NA	TRBV20-1	NA	TRBJ1-1	TGCAGTGCTTGGACAGACACTGAAGCTTTCTTT	CSAWTDTEAFF
once	TRBV19	NA	TRBJ2-1	TGTGCCAGTAGGAGATACAATGAGCAGTTCTTC	CASRRYNEQFF
NA	TRBV4-2	NA	TRBJ1-2	TGTGCCAGCAGCCAAGTAGGGGTCTATGGCTACACCTTC	CASSQVGVYGYTF
NA	TRBV7-9	NA	TRBJ2-3	TGTGCCAGCAGCTTAGAGGTGGATACGCAGTATTTT	CASSLEVDTQYF
NA	TRBV5-6	NA	TRBJ1-2	TGTGCCAGCAGCTTGGGCCCTACCCCCTACTATGGCTACACCTTC	CASSLGPTPYYGYTF
NA	TRBV27	NA	TRBJ2-1	TGTGCCAGCAGTCCTTTTCGCCGGAATGAGCAGTTCTTC	CASSPFRRNEQFF
NA	TRBV5-6	TRBD1	TRBJ1-6	TGTGCCAGCAGCTTGGAACTAGCAGGGGGTAATTCACCCCTCCACTTT	CASSLELAGGNSPLHF
few	TRBV2	NA	TRBJ1-5	TGTGCCAGCACTGGGGACGGCTACAATCAGCCCCAGCATTTT	CASTGDGYNQPQHF
few	TRBV4-1	NA	TRBJ1-5	TGCGCCAGCAGCCAAGACGGACGGAGTCAGCCCCAGCATTTT	CASSQDGRSQPQHF
NA	TRBV5-5	TRBD2	TRBJ2-1	TGTGCCAGCAGCGGGGGTGGGACTAGCGCTGGTGAGCAGTTCTTC	CASSGGGTSAGEQFF
NA	TRBV6-1	TRBD2	TRBJ2-7	TGTGCCAGCAACGGACTAGCGGGAGGGTCCTACGAGCAGTACTTC	CASNGLAGGSYEQYF
few	TRBV5-1	TRBD1	TRBJ1-4	TGCGCCAGCAGCCTTGGACAGGGGGCGCTTCGTGAAAAACTGTTTTTT	CASSLGQGALREKLFF
NA	TRBV5-6	NA	TRBJ2-1	TGTGCCAGCAACGACTACAATGAGCAGTTCTTC	CASNDYNEQFF
NA	TRBV5-1	TRBD2	TRBJ2-3	TGCGCCAGCAGTTATAGCGGGAGGGCCACAGATACGCAGTATTTT	CASSYSGRATDTQYF
NA	TRBV27	TRBD1	TRBJ1-2	TGTGCCAGCAAACAGGGGGACTATGGCTACACCTTC	CASKQGDYGYTF
few	TRBV10-3	TRBD1	TRBJ2-2	TGTGCCAGCAGGGGGTTGGACACCGGGGAGCTGTTTTTT	CASRGLDTGELFF
few	TRBV2	NA	TRBJ2-7	TGTGCCAGCAGTGACCAGGGTGATGCCTACGAGCAGTACTTC	CASSDQGDAYEQYF